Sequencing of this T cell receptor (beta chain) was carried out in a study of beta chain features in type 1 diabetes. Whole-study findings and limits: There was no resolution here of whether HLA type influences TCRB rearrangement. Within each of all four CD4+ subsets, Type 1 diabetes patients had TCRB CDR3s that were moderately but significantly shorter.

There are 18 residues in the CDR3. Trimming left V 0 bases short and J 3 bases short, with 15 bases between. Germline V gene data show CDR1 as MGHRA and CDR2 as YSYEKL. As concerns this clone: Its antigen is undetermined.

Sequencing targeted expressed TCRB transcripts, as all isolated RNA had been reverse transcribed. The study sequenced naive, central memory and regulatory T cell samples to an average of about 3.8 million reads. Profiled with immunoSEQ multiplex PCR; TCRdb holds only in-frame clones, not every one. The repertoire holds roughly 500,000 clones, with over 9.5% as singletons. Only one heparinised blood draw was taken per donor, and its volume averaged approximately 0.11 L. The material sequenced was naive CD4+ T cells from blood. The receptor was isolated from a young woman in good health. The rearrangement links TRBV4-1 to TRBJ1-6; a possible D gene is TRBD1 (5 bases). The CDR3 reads CASSQDDPGLDYNSPLHF. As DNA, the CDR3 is TGCGCCAGCAGCCAAGATGATCCAGGGCTAGACTATAATTCACCCCTCCACTTT.